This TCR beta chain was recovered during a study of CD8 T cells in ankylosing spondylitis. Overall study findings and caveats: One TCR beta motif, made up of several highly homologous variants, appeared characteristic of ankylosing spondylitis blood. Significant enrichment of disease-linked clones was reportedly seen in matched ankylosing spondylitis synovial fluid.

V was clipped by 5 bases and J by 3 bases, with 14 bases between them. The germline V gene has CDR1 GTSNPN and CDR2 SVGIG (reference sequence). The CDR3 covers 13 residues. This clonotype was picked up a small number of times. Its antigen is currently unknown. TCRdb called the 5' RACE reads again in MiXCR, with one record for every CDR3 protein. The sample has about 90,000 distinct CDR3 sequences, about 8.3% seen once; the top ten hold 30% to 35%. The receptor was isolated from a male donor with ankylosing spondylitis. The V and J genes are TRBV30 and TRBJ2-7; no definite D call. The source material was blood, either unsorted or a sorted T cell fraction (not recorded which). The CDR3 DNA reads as TGTGCCTGGGAACACGCAGCGAACTACGAGCAGTACTTC. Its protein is CAWEHAANYEQYF. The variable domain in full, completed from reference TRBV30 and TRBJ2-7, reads SQTIHQWPATLVQPVGSPLSLECTVEGTSNPNLYWYRQAAGRGLQLLFYSVGIGQISSEVPQNLSASRPQDRQFILSSKKLLLSDSGFYLCAWEHAANYEQYFGPGTRLTVT.